Sequencing of this T cell receptor beta chain was carried out in a study of neoadjuvant nivolumab and ipilimumab in lung cancer (dated by TCRdb to the early 2020s). About the investigation overall: Nivolumab was administered intravenously at 3 mg/kg on days 1, 15 and 29, and in the combination arm ipilimumab 1 mg/kg was added on day 1 only. The study compared TCR repertoires in pretherapy (baseline) peripheral blood with TCR repertoires in tumors resected at surgery after neoadjuvant immune checkpoint blockade. The primary trial endpoint was the major pathologic response (MPR) rate in the intention-to-treat population in each study arm. Seven patients had matched pretherapy and resected tumor pairs analyzed, with four treated with nivolumab and three with nivolumab plus ipilimumab. Of the roughly 43 patients with operable NSCLC treated in the trial, some 23 were randomized to nivolumab monotherapy and some 21 to nivolumab plus ipilimumab.

Library preparation employed the immunoSEQ multiplex PCR assay. In the paper's pipeline: Repertoires were summarized by richness and clonality, and significantly expanded and contracted clones were identified between pre- and post-therapy samples. TCRdb carries this immuneACCESS record with in-frame sequences only. Its versions omit some clonotypes, under half of them owing to an unresolved V gene in the studies checked, with the rest unexplained. The V and J calls and clone size come from that table; D and trimming were worked out from the DNA. In all, the sample holds about 15,000 clones, and 70% to 80% of those were seen once. The biggest ten clones account for 7.5% to 9.5% of the sample. The intended sense of this specimen's time point label: at surgical resection after neoadjuvant nivolumab +/- ipilimumab. The samples were obtained from NEOSTAR, a phase 2 randomized trial that tested neoadjuvant nivolumab or nivolumab plus ipilimumab, followed by surgery, in operable NSCLC.

As concerns this clone: Its antigen remains unidentified. The record has no base qualities; no much larger clone is one base away.

What the research found in general, with its limitations: From pretherapy to surgery, increases in tumor T-cell richness and clonality were observed in three of three dual-therapy tumors but in only two of four nivolumab-treated tumors. TCR sequencing was performed in a small number of samples. TCR richness and clonality were greater in resected tumors than in tumor-adjacent uninvolved lung, and increases were seen in more dual-therapy-treated tumors. No significant correlation was found between TCR clonality and pathologic tumor regression, and only one major-pathologic-response sample was available for the clonality analysis. Pretherapy blood TCR richness correlated positively with richness in tumors resected after neoadjuvant therapy (Spearman R ≈ 0.8).

The junction carries 6 bases between V and J, which are trimmed by 2 bases and 1 base respectively. The CDR3 spans 13 residues, from the cysteine through the phenylalanine. Only the CDR3 DNA stays, 39 bases, in frame from base 1. According to the germline V gene, CDR1 reads MNHNS and CDR2 reads SASEGT. The receptor comes from an adult with non-small cell lung cancer. The rearranged chain carries TRBV6-1 and TRBJ2-7; the D gene is unclear. The material sequenced was tumor tissue, taken after neoadjuvant nivolumab, alone or with ipilimumab, at or shortly before surgery. The nucleotide sequence is TGTGCCAGCAGTGAATGGGGTTCCTACGAGCAGTACTTC. Its protein product is CASSEWGSYEQYF.